Below are 3 T cell receptor beta chains sequenced from a single sample in a study of neurological immune-mediated disorders. Each CDR3 protein is one row after TCRdb ran MiXCR on the 5' RACE reads. This table holds some 21,000 distinct CDR3 sequences, about 16% found once. Input material: PBMCs. The receptors originated from a female donor with HTLV-1-associated myelopathy (HAM/TSP).

This clonotype has a count of ten or more. The chain employs TRBV5-1 and TRBJ2-7; perhaps TRBD2 as D (5 bases). Germline CDR1 and CDR2: SGHRS and YFSETQ. This CDR3 region has 12 residues. V was shortened by 5 bases and J by 3 bases, with 9 bases between the two germline ends. The CDR3 protein is CASRGEGYEQYF. The DNA of the CDR3 is TGCGCCAGCAGGGGAGAGGGCTACGAGCAGTACTTC.

On this clonotype itself: A much larger clone is a single base away; this may be a read error. CDR3 nucleotide sequence: TGCAGTGCTAGAGAGTCTAGCGGGGGGTACAATGAGCAGTTCTTC. Translation: CSARESSGGYNEQFF. The chain employs TRBV20-1 and TRBJ2-1; the match to TRBD2 covers 11 bases. This CDR3 is 15 amino acids long. Germline CDR1 DFQATT, CDR2 SNEGSKA (reference sequence). The trim removed 0 bases at V and 4 bases at J, leaving 2 bases unmatched.

This clonotype was detected ten times or more. This chain links TRBV6-6 with TRBJ1-2; D remains unclear. Trimming stripped 0 bases from V and 8 bases from J, with 13 bases between. The CDR3 extends over 14 amino acids. The germline V gene encodes CDR1 MNHNY and CDR2 SVGAGI (reference sequence). This CDR3 reads CASSYSKAADGYTF. The CDR3, as DNA: TGTGCCAGCAGTTACTCGAAGGCCGCGGACGGCTACACCTTC.